The 7 T cell receptor beta chains reported below all come from one sample, sequenced in a study of cytomegalovirus exposure and HLA in healthy donors (dated by TCRdb to about 2017). Library method: the immunoSEQ multiplex PCR assay. For the multiplex PCR, a mixture combining 60 forward primers for TCR Vbeta segments and 13 reverse primers for TCR Jbeta segments was used. Here the immuneACCESS table is served through TCRdb, limited to in-frame sequences with V and J called. Missing clones are a known gap in these copies; in checked studies unresolved V genes cover under half, and the rest lacks a known reason. In all, the sample holds 200,000 or so clones, and 80% to 85% of those were seen once. The ten largest clonotypes hold approximately 0.26% of the sample. The sequencing input was PBMCs. These receptors came from a boy between 5 and 17 years old in good health and CMV-seronegative.

The genes are TRBV28 and TRBJ2-7; D remains unclear. CDR1 is MDHEN, CDR2 SYDVKM, per germline. The germline V and J ends were trimmed by 4 bases and 0 bases, with 13 bases remaining between them. The CDR3 totals 15 residues. The CDR3 loop is CASSSLGEISYEQYF. CDR3 DNA sequence: TGTGCCAGCAGTTCACTGGGCGAAATCTCCTACGAGCAGTACTTC.

This clone appeared once. The chain recombines TRBV6-5 with TRBJ1-2; D gene uncertain. The CDR3 loop spans 12 amino acids. Looked up from germline, CDR1 is MNHEY and CDR2 is SVGAGI. Trimming took 5 bases from V and 8 from J, leaving 12 bases between them. DNA of the CDR3: TGTGCCAGCAGTACTAGGGTGGGCGGCTACACCTTC. Protein product: CASSTRVGGYTF.

The genes are TRBV5-6 and TRBJ2-1; weak D call: TRBD1 (6 bases). The germline V gene encodes CDR1 SGHDT and CDR2 YYEEEE. V was shortened by 6 bases and J by 9 bases, with 16 bases between the two germline ends. The CDR3 sequence is 13 residues long. This chain's CDR3 is CASTPRRRGEQFF. The CDR3 DNA reads as TGTGCCAGCACCCCAAGGCGCAGGGGTGAGCAGTTCTTC.

The gene calls are TRBV5-4 and TRBJ2-5; 14 bases are shared with TRBD2. The CDR3 loop spans 16 amino acids. After removal of 3 bases from V and 5 bases from J, the junction contained 6 bases not matched to a gene. Germline V gene lookup returns CDR1 SGHNT and CDR2 YYREEE (reference sequence). CDR3 nucleotide sequence: TGTGCCAGCAGCTGGGGACTAGCGGGAGTTCCGGAGACCCAGTACTTC. Translation: CASSWGLAGVPETQYF.

The V gene is TRBV13, the J gene TRBJ2-1, with 10 bases that match TRBD2. The CDR3 runs to 15 residues. V shed 5 bases and J 5 bases; nucleotides not matched to a gene: 6. Germline loops: CDR1 PRHDT, CDR2 FYEKMQ (reference sequence). CDR3 nucleotides: TGTGCCAGCAGCGAATCTAGCGGGAGAGACAATGAGCAGTTCTTC. Residues: CASSESSGRDNEQFF.

This chain links TRBV9 with TRBJ2-5; TRBD2 matches 8 bases. CDR3 length: 14 amino acids. Germline V gene data show CDR1 as SGDLS and CDR2 as YYNGEE. Germline trimming cut 3 bases from V and 5 bases from J; bases unmatched to any gene: 6. The CDR3 DNA is TGTGCCAGCAGCGCTAAAGCGGGGGAGGAGACCCAGTACTTC. Encoded protein: CASSAKAGEETQYF.

V and J are TRBV9 and TRBJ1-2; 8 bases are a match to TRBD1. This CDR3 comprises 15 residues. The germline gives CDR1 SGDLS, CDR2 YYNGEE. Trimming cost V 3 bases and J 1 base; bases outside gene matches: 5. CDR3 sequence: CASSAGQEINYGYTF. The CDR3 nucleotides read TGTGCCAGCAGCGCGGGACAGGAGATTAACTATGGCTACACCTTC.